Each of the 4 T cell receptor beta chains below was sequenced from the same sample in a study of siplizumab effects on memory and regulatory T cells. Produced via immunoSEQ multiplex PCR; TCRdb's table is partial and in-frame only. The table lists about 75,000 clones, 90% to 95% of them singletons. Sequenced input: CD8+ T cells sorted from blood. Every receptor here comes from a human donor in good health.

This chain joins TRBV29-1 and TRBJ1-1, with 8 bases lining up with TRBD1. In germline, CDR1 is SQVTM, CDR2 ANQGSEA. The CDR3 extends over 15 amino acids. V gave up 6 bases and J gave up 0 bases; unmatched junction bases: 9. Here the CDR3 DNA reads TGCAGCGTCCCTGACAGGGGAAAAATGAACACTGAAGCTTTCTTT. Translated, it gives CSVPDRGKMNTEAFF.

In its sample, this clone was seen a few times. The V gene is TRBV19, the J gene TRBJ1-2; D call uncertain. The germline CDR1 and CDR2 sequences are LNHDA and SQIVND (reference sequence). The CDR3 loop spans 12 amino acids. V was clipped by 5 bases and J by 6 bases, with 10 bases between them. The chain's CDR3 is CASSLGGNGYTF. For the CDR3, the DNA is TGTGCCAGTAGTTTAGGAGGGAATGGCTACACCTTC. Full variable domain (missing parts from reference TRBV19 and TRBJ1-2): DGGITQSPKYLFRKEGQNVTLSCEQNLNHDAMYWYRQDPGQGLRLIYYSQIVNDFQKGDIAEGYSVSREKKESFPLTVTSAQKNPTAFYLCASSLGGNGYTFGSGTRLTVV.

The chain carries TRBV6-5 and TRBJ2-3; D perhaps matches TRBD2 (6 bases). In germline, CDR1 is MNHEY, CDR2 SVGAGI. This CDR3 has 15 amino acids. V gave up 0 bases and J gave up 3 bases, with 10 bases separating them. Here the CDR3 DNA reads TGTGCCAGCAGTTACTCGACTCGGGGGACAGATACGCAGTATTTT. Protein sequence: CASSYSTRGTDTQYF.

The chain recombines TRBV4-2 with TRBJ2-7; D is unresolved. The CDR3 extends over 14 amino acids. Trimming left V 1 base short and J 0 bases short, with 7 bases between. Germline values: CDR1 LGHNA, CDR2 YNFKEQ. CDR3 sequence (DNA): TGTGCCAGCAGCCAAGTTGGCAACTCCTACGAGCAGTACTTC. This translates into CASSQVGNSYEQYF.